This TCR beta chain appears in the sequencing data of a study of blood T cell repertoires in COVID-19. Data came from immunoSEQ multiplex PCR; TCRdb stores just in-frame clones and leaves some out. The table has about 150,000 clones, around nine tenths seen once. V was pared by 2 bases and J by 3 bases, with 3 bases of the junction left unmatched. Germline-derived CDR1 and CDR2 are MNHEY and SVGAGI. The CDR3 runs to 15 residues. The source material was PBMCs or T cells enriched from blood (not recorded which). The gene calls are TRBV6-5 and TRBJ2-7; 11 positions match TRBD1. This receptor was taken from a woman in her forties or fifties who had recovered from COVID-19. Here the CDR3 DNA reads TGTGCCAGCAGTTACGGGACAGGGGGGATCTACGAGCAGTACTTC. This translates into CASSYGTGGIYEQYF.